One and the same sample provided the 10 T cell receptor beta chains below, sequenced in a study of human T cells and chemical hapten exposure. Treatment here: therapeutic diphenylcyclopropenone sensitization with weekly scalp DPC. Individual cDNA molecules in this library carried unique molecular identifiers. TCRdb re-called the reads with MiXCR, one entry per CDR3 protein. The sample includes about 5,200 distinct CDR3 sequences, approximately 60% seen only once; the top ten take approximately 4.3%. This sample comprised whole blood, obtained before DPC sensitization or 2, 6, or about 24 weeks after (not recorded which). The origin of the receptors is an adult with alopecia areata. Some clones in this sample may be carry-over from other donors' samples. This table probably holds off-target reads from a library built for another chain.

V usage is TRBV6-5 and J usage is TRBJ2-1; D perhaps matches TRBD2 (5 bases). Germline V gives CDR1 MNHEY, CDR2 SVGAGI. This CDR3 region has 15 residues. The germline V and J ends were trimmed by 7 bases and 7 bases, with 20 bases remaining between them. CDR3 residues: CASKVRREMRNEQFF. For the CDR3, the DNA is TGTGCCAGCAAAGTTCGCCGGGAAATGAGGAATGAGCAGTTCTTC.

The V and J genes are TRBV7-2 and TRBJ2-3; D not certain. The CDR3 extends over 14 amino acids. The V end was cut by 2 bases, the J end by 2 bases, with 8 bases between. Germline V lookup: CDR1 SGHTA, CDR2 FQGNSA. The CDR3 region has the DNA TGTGCCAGCAGCTTAAGTTCAGTCACAGATACGCAGTATTTT. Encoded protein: CASSLSSVTDTQYF. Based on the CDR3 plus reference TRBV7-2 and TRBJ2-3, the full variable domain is GAGVSQSPSNKVTEKGKDVELRCDPISGHTALYWYRQSLGQGLEFLIYFQGNSAPDKSGLPSDRFSAERTGGSVSTLTIQRTQQEDSAVYLCASSLSSVTDTQYFGPGTRLTVL.

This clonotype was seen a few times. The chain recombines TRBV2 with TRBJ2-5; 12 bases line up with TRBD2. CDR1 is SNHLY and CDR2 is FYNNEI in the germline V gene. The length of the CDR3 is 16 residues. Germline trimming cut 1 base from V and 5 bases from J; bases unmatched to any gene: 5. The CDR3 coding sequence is TGTGCCAGCAGTGAAGGGCTAGCGGGAGGGCAGGAGACCCAGTACTTC. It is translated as CASSEGLAGGQETQYF. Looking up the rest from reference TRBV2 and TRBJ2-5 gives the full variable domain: EPEVTQTPSHQVTQMGQEVILRCVPISNHLYFYWYRQILGQKVEFLVSFYNNEISEKSEIFDDQFSVERPDGSNFTLKIRSTKLEDSAMYFCASSEGLAGGQETQYFGPGTRLLVL.

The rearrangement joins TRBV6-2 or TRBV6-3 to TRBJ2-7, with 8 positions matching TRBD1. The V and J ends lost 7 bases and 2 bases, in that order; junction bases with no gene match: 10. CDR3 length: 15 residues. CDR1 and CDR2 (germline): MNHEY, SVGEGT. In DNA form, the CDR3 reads TGTGCCAGCACTCTATCCGGGACAGGAGCCTACGAGCAGTACTTC. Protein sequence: CASTLSGTGAYEQYF.

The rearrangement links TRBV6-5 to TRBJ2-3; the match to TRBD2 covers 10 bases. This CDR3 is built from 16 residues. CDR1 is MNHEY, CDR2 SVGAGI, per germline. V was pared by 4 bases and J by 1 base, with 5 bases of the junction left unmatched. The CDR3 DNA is TGTGCCAGCAGTTCAGGCGGGACTAGCGGCACAGATACGCAGTATTTT. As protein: CASSSGGTSGTDTQYF.

The CDR3 sequence: CASSPWFADSETDTQYF. DNA for the CDR3: TGTGCCAGCAGCCCCTGGTTTGCGGACTCGGAGACAGATACGCAGTATTTT. The chain employs TRBV7-8 and TRBJ2-3; TRBD2 might be the D (5 bases). CDR3 length equals 17 residues. Trimming took 5 bases from V and 3 from J, leaving 21 bases between them. Germline V gene data show CDR1 as SGHVS and CDR2 as FQNEAQ.

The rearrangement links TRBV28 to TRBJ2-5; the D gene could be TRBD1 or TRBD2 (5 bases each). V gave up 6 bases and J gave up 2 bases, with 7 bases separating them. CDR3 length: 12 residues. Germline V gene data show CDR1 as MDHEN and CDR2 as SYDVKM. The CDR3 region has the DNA TGTGCCAGCAGGGGGGAGCAAGAGACCCAGTACTTC. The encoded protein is CASRGEQETQYF.

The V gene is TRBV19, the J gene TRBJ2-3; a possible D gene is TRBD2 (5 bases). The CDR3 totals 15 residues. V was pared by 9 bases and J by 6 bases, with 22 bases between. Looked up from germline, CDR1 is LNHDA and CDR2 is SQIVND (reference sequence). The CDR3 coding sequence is TGTGCCAGCCGAGCCAGCGGTGGATTAGGGGATACGCAGTATTTT. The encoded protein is CASRASGGLGDTQYF.

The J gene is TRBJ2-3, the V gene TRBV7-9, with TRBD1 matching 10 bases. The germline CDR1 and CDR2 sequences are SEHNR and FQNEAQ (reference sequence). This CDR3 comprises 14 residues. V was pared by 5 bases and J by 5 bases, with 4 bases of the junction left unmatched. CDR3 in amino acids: CASSPGQGVDTQYF. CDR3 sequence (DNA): TGTGCCAGCAGCCCCGGACAGGGGGTAGATACGCAGTATTTT.

CDR3 protein: CASRTSGRRETQYF. The CDR3 DNA is TGTGCCAGCCGTACTAGCGGGAGAAGAGAGACCCAGTACTTC. This chain connects TRBV3-1 to TRBJ2-5, with 11 bases that match TRBD2. The germline V gene has CDR1 LGHDT and CDR2 YNNKEL (reference sequence). The CDR3 contains 14 residues. Trimming cost V 8 bases and J 4 bases; bases outside gene matches: 6.